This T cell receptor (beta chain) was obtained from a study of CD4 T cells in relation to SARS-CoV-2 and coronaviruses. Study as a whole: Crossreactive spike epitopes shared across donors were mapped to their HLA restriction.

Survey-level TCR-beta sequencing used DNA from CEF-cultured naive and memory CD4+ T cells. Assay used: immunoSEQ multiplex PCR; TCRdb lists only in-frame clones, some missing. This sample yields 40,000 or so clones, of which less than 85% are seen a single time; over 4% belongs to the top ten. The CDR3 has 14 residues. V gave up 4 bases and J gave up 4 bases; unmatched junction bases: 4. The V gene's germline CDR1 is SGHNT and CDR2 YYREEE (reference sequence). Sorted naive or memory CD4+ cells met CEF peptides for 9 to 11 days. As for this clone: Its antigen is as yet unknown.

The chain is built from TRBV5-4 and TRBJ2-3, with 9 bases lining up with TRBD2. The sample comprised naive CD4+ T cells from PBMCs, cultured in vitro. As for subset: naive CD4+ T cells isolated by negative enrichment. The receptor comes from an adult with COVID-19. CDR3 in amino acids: CASSTRGGSDTQYF. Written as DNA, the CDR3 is TGTGCCAGCAGCACGCGGGGGGGTTCAGATACGCAGTATTTT.